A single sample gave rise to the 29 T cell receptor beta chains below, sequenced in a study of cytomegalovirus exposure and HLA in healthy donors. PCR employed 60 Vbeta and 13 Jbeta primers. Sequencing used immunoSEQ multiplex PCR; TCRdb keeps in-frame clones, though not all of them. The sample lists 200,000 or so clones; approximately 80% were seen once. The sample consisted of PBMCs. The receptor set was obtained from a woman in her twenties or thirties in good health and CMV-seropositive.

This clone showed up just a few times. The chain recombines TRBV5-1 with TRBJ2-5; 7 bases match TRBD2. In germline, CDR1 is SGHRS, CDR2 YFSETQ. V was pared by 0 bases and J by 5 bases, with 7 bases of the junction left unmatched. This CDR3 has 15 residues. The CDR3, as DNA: TGCGCCAGCAGCTTGGGGGACTCCGGGGGGGAGACCCAGTACTTC. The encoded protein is CASSLGDSGGETQYF.

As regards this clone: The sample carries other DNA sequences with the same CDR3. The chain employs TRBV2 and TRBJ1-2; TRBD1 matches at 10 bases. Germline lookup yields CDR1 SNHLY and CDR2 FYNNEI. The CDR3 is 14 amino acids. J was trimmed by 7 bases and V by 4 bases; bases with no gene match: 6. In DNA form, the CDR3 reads TGTGCCAGCAGTGTGACAGGGGGCGAAAGTGGCTACACCTTC. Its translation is CASSVTGGESGYTF.

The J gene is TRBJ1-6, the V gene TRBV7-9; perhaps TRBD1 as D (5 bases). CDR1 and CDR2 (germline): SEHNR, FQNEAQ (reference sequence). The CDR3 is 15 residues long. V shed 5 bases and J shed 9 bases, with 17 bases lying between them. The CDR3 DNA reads TGTGCCAGCAGCGCCGGAGGGCAGGGAAGTTCACCCCTCCACTTT. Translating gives CASSAGGQGSSPLHF.

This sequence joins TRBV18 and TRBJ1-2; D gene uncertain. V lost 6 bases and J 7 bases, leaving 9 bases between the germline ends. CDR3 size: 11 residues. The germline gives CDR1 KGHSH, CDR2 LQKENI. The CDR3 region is CASSPGSGYTF. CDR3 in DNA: TGTGCCAGCTCGCCCGGGAGTGGCTACACCTTC.

The CDR3 region has the DNA TGTGCCAGCAGCTTAGGTGGAGGGCCCACTGGAAACACCATATATTTT. Its protein is CASSLGGGPTGNTIYF. This rearrangement joins TRBV7-8 to TRBJ1-3; unclear D gene. With 1 base removed from V and 2 bases from J, the gap between germline ends came to 12 bases. The CDR3 contains 16 residues. The V gene's germline CDR1 is SGHVS and CDR2 FQNEAQ.

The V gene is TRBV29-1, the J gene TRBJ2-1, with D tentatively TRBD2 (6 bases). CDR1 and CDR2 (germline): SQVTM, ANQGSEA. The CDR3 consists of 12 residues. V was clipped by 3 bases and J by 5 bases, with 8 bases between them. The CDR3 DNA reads TGCAGCGTTGATGGAGGGGACAATGAGCAGTTCTTC. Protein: CSVDGGDNEQFF.

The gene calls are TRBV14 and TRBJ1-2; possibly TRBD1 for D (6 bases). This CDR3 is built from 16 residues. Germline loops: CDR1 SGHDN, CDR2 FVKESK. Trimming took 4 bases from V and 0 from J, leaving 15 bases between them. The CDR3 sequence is CASSPITGPANYGYTF. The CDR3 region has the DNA TGTGCCAGCAGCCCTATCACAGGGCCAGCTAACTATGGCTACACCTTC.

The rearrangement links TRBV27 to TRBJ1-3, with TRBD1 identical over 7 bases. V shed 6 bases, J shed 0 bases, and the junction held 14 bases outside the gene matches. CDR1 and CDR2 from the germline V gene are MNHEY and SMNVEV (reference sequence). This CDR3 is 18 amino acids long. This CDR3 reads CASREKETGTISGNTIYF. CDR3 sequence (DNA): TGTGCCAGCAGGGAAAAAGAGACAGGGACCATCTCTGGAAACACCATATATTTT.

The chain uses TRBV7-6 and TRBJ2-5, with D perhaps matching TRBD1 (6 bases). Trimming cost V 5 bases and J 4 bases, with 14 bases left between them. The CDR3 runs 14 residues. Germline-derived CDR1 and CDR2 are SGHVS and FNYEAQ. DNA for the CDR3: TGTGCCAGCAGCGGTGTGGGGACATTAGAGACCCAGTACTTC. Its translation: CASSGVGTLETQYF. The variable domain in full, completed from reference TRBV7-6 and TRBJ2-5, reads GAGVSQSPRYKVTKRGQDVALRCDPISGHVSLYWYRQALGQGPEFLTYFNYEAQQDKSGLPNDRFSAERPEGSISTLTIQRTEQRDSAMYRCASSGVGTLETQYFGPGTRLLVL.

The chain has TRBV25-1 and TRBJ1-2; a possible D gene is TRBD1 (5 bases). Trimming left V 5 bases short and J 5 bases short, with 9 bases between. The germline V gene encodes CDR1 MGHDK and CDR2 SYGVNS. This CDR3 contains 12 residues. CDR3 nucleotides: TGTGCCAGCAGTACGACAGTTTATGGCTACACCTTC. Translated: CASSTTVYGYTF.

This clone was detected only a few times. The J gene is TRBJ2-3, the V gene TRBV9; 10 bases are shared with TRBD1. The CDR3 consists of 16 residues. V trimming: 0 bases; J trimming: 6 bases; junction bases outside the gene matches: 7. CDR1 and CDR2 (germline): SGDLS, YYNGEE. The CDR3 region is CASSVDGTGVADTQYF. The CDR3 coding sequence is TGTGCCAGCAGCGTAGATGGGACAGGGGTTGCCGATACGCAGTATTTT.

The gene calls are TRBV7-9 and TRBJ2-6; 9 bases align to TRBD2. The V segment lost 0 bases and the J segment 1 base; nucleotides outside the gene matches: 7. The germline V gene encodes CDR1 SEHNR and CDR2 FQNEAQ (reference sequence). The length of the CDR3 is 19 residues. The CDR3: CASSLAGVAGESGANVLTF. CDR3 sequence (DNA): TGTGCCAGCAGCTTAGCGGGGGTAGCGGGAGAATCTGGGGCCAACGTCCTGACTTTC.

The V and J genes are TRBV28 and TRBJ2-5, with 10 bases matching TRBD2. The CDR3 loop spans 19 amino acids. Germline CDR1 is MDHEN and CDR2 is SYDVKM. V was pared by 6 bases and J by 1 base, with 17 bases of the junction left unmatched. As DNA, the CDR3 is TGTGCCAGCAGGCCCTTTAGCGGGAGGAACACGGACGGCCAAGAGACCCAGTACTTC. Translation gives CASRPFSGRNTDGQETQYF.

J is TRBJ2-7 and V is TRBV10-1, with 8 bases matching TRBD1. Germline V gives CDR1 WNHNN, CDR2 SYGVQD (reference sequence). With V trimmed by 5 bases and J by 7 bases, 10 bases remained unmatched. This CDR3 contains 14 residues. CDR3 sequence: CASSLGQVRGEQYF. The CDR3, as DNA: TGCGCCAGCAGTCTGGGACAGGTCCGCGGGGAGCAGTACTTC.

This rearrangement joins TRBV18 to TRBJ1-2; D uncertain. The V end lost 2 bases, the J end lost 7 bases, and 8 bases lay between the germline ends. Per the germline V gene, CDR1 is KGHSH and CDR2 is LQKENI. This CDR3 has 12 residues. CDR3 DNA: TGTGCCAGCTCACCAGGGCTACGTGGCTACACCTTC. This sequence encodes CASSPGLRGYTF.

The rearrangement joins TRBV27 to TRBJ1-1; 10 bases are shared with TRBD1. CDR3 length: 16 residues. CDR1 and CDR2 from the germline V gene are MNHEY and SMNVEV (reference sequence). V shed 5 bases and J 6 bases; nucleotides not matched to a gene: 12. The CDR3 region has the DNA TGTGCCAGCAGTCTTTTGTTTGGGACAGGGGTCGCTGAAGCTTTCTTT. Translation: CASSLLFGTGVAEAFF.

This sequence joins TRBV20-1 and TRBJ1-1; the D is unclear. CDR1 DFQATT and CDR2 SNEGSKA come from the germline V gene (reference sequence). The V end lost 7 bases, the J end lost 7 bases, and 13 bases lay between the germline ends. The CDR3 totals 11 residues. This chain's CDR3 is CSVEAQNEAFF. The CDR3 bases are TGCAGTGTGGAGGCCCAGAATGAAGCTTTCTTT.

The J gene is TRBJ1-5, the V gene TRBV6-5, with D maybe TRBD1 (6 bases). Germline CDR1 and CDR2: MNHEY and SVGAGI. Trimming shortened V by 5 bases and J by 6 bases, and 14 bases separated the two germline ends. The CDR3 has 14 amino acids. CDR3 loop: CASSETTGSQPQHF. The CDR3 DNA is TGTGCCAGCAGTGAAACAACAGGGTCTCAGCCCCAGCATTTT.

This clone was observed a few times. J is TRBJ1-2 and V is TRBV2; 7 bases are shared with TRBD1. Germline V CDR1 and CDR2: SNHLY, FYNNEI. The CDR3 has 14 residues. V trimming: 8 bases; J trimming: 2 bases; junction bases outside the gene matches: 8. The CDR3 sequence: CASYRDSFNYGYTF. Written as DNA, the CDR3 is TGTGCCAGCTACCGGGACAGTTTCAACTATGGCTACACCTTC.

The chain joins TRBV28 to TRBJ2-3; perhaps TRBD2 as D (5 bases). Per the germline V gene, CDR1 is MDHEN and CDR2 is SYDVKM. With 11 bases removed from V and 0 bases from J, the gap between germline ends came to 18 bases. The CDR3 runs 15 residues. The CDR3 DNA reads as TGTGCCGTCGCGAGCGGCGTACGTAGCACAGATACGCAGTATTTT. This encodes CAVASGVRSTDTQYF.

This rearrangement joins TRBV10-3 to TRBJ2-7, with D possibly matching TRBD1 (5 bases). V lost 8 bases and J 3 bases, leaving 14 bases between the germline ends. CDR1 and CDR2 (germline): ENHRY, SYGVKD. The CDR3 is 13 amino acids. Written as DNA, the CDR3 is TGTGCCATCTCAGGGTTGGGGATCTACGAGCAGTACTTC. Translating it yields CAISGLGIYEQYF.

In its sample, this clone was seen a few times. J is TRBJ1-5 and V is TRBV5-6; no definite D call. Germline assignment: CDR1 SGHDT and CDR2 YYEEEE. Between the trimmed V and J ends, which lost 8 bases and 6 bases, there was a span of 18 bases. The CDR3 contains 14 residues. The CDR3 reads CARAVDTRGQPQHF. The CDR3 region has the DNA TGTGCCAGAGCCGTCGACACTAGAGGTCAGCCCCAGCATTTT.

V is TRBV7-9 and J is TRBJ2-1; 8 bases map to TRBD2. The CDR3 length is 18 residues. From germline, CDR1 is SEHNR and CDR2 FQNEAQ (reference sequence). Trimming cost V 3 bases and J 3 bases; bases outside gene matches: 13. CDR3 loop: CASSFQAGDLQSYNEQFF. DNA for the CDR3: TGTGCCAGCAGCTTTCAAGCGGGAGACCTCCAAAGCTACAATGAGCAGTTCTTC.

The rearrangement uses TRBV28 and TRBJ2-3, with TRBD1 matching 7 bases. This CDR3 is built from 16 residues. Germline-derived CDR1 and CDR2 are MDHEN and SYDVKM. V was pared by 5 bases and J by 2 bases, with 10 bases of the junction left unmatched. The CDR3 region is CASSLRDSIFTDTQYF. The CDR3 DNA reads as TGTGCCAGCAGTCTCCGGGACAGTATATTCACAGATACGCAGTATTTT.

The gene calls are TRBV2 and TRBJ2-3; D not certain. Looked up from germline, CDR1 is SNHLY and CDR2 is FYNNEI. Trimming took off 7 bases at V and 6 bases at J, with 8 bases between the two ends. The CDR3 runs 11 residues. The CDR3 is CASILLDTQYF. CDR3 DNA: TGTGCCAGCATTCTTCTGGATACGCAGTATTTT.

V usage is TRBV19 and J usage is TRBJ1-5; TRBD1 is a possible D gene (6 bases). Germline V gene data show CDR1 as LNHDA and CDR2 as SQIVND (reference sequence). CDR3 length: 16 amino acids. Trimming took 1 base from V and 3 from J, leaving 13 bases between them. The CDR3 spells CASSIASGAPNQPQHF. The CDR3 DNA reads TGTGCCAGTAGTATAGCCTCAGGGGCTCCCAATCAGCCCCAGCATTTT.

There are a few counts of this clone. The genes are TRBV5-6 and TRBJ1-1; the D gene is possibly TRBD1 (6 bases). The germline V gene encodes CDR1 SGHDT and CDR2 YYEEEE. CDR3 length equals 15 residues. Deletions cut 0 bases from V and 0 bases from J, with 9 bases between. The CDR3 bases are TGTGCCAGCAGCTTGGGAGACAGGCTGAACACTGAAGCTTTCTTT. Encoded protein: CASSLGDRLNTEAFF.

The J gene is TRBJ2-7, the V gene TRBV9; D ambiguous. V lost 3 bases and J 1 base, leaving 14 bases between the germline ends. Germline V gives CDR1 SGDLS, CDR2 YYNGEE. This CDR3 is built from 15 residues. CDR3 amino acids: CASSAAADWSYEQYF. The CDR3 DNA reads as TGTGCCAGCAGCGCCGCAGCCGACTGGTCCTACGAGCAGTACTTC.

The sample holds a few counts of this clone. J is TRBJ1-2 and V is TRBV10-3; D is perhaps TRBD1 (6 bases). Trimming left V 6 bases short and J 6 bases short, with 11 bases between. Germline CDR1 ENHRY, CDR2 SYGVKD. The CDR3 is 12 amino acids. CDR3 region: CAIRDGQNGYTF. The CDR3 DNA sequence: TGTGCCATCAGAGACGGACAGAATGGCTACACCTTC.